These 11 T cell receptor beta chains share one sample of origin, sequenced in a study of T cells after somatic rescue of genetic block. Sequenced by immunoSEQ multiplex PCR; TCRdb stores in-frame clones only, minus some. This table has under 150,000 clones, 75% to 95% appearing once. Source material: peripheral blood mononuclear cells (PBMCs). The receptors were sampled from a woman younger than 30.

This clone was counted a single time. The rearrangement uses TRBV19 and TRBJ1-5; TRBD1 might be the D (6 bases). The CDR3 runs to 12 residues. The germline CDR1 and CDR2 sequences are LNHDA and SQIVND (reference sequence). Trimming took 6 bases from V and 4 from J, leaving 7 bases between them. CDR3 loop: CASRDRNQPQHF. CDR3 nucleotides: TGTGCCAGTAGAGACAGGAATCAGCCCCAGCATTTT.

CDR3 amino acids: CASSTIGTTNEKLFF. The CDR3 DNA reads TGTGCCAGTAGTACGATCGGGACAACTAATGAAAAACTGTTTTTT. The chain joins TRBV19 to TRBJ1-4; D remains unclear. Germline CDR1 LNHDA, CDR2 SQIVND (reference sequence). With 4 bases removed from V and 0 bases from J, the gap between germline ends came to 9 bases. The CDR3 totals 15 residues.

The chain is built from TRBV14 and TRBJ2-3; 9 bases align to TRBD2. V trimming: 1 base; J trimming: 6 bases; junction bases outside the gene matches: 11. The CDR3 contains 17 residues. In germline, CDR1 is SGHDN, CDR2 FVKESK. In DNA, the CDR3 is TGTGCCAGCAGCCAAGCCCCAGCGGGGGGCCTCTTGGATACGCAGTATTTT. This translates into CASSQAPAGGLLDTQYF.

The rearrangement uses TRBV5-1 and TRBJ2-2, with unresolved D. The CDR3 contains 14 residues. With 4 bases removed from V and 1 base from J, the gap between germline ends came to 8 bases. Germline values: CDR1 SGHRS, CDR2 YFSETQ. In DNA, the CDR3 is TGCGCCAGCAGCCCAATACAGAACACCGGGGAGCTGTTTTTT. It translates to CASSPIQNTGELFF.

Here the CDR3 reads CASSSGLAGLGGEQYF. DNA of the CDR3: TGTGCCAGCAGTTCGGGACTAGCGGGGCTGGGGGGCGAGCAGTACTTC. The V gene is TRBV6-6, the J gene TRBJ2-7; TRBD2 aligns across 13 bases. The CDR3 is made up of 16 amino acids. Germline CDR1 and CDR2: MNHNY and SVGAGI (reference sequence). After removal of 4 bases from V and 6 bases from J, the junction contained 9 bases not matched to a gene.

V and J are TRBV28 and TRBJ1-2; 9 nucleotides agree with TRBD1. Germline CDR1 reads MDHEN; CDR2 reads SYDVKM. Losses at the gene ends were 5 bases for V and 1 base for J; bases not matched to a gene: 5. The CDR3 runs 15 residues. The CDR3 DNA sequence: TGTGCCAGCAGTCAAGGGACAGGGATTAACTATGGCTACACCTTC. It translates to CASSQGTGINYGYTF.

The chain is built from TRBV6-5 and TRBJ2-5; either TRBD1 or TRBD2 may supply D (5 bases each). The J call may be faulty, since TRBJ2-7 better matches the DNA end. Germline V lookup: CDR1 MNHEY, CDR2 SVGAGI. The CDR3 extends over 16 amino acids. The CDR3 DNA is TGTGCCAGCAGTTACTCAGTAGGGACGGACGACTACGAGCAGTACTTC. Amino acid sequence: CASSYSVGTDDYEQYF.

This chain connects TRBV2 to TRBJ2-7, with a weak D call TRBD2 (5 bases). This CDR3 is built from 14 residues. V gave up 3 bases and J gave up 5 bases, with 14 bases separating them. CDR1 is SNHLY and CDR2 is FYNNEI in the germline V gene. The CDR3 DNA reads TGTGCCAGCAGTGACCCTGGACCCGGGGACGAGCAGTACTTC. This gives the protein CASSDPGPGDEQYF.

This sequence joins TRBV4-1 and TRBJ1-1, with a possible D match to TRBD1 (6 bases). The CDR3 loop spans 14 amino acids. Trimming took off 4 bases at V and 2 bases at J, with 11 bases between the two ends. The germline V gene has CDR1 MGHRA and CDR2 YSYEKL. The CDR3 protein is CASSRNRDNTEAFF. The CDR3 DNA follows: TGCGCCAGCAGCCGTAACAGGGATAACACTGAAGCTTTCTTT.

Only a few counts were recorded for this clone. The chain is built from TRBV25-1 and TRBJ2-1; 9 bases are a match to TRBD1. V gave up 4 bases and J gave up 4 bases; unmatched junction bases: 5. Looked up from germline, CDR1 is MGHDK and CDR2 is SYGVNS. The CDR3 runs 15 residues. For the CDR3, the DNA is TGTGCCAGCAGTGGATCGGACAGGGGATACAATGAGCAGTTCTTC. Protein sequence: CASSGSDRGYNEQFF.

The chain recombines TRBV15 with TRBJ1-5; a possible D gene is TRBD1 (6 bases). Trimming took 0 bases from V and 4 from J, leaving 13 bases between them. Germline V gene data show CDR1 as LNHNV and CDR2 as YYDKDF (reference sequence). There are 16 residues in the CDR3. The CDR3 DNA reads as TGTGCCACCAGCAGAGATCCAAGGACAGATAATCAGCCCCAGCATTTT. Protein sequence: CATSRDPRTDNQPQHF.